This T cell receptor (beta chain) emerged from a study of T cells after yellow fever vaccination. TCRdb re-derived calls from the 5' RACE reads in MiXCR, one entry per CDR3 protein. The sample includes 300,000 to 450,000 distinct CDR3 sequences, around 8.1% of them seen just once. The length of the CDR3 is 15 residues. V was cut by 2 bases and J by 3 bases, with 13 bases left in between. In germline, CDR1 is MNHEY, CDR2 SVGEGT. The origin of this receptor is a young man who received the YFV17D yellow fever vaccine. Specimen: PBMCs, collected about 41 days after the first yellow fever vaccination. This chain links TRBV6-2 or TRBV6-3 with TRBJ2-5; D might be TRBD1 or TRBD2, each matching 6 bases. CDR3 amino acids: CASSYGGTREETQYF. Written as DNA, the CDR3 is TGTGCCAGCAGTTACGGCGGGACAAGAGAAGAGACCCAGTACTTC.